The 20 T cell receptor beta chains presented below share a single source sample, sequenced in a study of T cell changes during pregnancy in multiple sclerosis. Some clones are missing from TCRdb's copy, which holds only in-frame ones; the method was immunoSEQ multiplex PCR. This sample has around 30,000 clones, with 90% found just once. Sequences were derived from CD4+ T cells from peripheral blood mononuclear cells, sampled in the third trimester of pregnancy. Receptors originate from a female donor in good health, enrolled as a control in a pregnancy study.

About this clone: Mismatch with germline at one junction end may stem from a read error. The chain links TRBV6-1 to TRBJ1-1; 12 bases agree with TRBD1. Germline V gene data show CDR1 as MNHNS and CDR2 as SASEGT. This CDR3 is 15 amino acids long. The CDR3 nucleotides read TGTGCCATCAGTGGGGGACAGGGGGCTAGATCTGAAGCTTTCTTT. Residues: CAISGGQGARSEAFF.

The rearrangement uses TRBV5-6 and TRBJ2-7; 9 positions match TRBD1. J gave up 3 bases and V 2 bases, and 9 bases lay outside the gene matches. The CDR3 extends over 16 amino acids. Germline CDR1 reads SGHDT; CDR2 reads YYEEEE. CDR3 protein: CASSLRRTGVGYEQYF. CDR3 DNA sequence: TGTGCCAGCAGCTTAAGGAGGACAGGGGTAGGCTACGAGCAGTACTTC.

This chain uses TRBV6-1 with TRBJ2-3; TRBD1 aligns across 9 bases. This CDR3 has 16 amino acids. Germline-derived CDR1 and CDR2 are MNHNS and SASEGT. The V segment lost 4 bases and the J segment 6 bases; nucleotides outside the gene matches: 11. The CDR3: CASSVSGQGGFDTQYF. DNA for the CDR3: TGTGCCAGCAGTGTGTCGGGACAGGGTGGATTTGATACGCAGTATTTT.

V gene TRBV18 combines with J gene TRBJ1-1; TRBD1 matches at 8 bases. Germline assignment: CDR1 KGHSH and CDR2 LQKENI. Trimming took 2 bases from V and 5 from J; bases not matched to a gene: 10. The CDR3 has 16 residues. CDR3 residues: CASSPTGTGGRTEAFF. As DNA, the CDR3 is TGTGCCAGCTCACCAACCGGGACAGGTGGTCGTACTGAAGCTTTCTTT.

Written as DNA, the CDR3 is TGTGCCAGCAGCGCGTCGAGCGGGATAGGGGGGGACAATGAGCAGTTCTTC. This codes for CASSASSGIGGDNEQFF. The chain has TRBV7-2 and TRBJ2-1, with D possibly TRBD2 on 7 matching bases. V gave up 5 bases and J gave up 5 bases, with 22 bases separating them. Germline CDR1 reads SGHTA; CDR2 reads FQGNSA. CDR3 length: 17 residues.

CDR3 region: CASSLLQGGTDTQYF. The CDR3 DNA follows: TGTGCCAGCAGTTTATTACAGGGAGGCACAGATACGCAGTATTTT. This chain links TRBV28 with TRBJ2-3, with TRBD1 as a possible D gene (6 bases). The ends were cut back, 1 base at V and 1 base at J, with 9 bases in the middle. This CDR3 comprises 15 residues. Germline assignment: CDR1 MDHEN and CDR2 SYDVKM.

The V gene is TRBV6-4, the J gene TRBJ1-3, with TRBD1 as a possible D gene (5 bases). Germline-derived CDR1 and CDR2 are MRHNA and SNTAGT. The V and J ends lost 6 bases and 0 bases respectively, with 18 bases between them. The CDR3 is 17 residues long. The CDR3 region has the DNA TGTGCCAGCAGCAAAGGGGAGGACGGTCTCTCTGGAAACACCATATATTTT. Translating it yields CASSKGEDGLSGNTIYF.

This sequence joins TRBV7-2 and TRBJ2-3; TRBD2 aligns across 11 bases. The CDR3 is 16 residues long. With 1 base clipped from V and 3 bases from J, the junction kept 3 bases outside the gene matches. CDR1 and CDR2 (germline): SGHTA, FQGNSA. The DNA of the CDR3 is TGTGCCAGCAGCTTAGGGACTAGCGGGCTAACAGATACGCAGTATTTT. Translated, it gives CASSLGTSGLTDTQYF. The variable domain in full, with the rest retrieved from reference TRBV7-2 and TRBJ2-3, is GAGVSQSPSNKVTEKGKDVELRCDPISGHTALYWYRQSLGQGLEFLIYFQGNSAPDKSGLPSDRFSAERTGGSVSTLTIQRTQQEDSAVYLCASSLGTSGLTDTQYFGPGTRLTVL.

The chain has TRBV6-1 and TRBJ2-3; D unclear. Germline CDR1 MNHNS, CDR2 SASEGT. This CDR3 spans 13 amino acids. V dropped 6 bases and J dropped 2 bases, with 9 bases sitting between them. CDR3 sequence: CASSFTVTDTQYF. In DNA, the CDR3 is TGTGCCAGCAGCTTTACGGTCACAGATACGCAGTATTTT.

CDR3 sequence: CASSLREGVNYEQYF. The CDR3 nucleotides read TGTGCCAGCAGCTTAAGAGAAGGAGTAAACTACGAGCAGTACTTC. This chain uses TRBV7-8 with TRBJ2-7; the D is unclear. The germline V gene encodes CDR1 SGHVS and CDR2 FQNEAQ. V lost 2 bases and J 3 bases, leaving 14 bases between the germline ends. This CDR3 has 15 amino acids.

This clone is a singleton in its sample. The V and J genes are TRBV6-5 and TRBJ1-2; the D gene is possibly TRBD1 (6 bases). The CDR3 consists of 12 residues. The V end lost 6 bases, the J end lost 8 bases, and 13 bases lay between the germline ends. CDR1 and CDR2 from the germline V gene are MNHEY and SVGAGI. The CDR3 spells CASSNRVGGYTF. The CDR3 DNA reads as TGTGCCAGCAGCAACAGGGTCGGGGGCTACACCTTC.

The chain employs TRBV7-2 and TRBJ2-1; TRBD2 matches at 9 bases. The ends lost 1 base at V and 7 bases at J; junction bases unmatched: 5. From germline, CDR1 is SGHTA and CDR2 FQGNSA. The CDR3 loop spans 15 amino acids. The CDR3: CASSLGSGRVNEQFF. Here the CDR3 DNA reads TGTGCCAGCAGCTTAGGTAGCGGGAGAGTAAATGAGCAGTTCTTC.

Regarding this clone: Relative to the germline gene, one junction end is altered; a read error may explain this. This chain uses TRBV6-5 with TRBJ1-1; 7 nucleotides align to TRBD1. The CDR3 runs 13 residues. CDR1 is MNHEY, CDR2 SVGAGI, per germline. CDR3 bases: TGTGCCAGCAGTCACAGACAGGGAGCTATAGGTGTATTT. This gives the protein CASSHRQGAIGVF.

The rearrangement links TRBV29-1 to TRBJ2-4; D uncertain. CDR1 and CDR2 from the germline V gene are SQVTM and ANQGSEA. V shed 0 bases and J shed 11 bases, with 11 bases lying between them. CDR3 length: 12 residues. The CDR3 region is CSVEDYLSVQYF. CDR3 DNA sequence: TGCAGCGTTGAAGATTATCTGTCAGTTCAGTACTTC.

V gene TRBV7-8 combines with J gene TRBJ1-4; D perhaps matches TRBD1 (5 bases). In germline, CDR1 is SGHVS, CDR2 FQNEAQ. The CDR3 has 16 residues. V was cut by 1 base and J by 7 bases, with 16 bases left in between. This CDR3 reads CASSLGGSGLGEKLFF. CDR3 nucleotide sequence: TGTGCCAGCAGCTTAGGGGGATCAGGGTTAGGTGAAAAACTGTTTTTT. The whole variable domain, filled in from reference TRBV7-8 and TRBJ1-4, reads GAGVSQSPRYKVAKRGQDVALRCDPISGHVSLFWYQQALGQGPEFLTYFQNEAQLDKSGLPSDRFFAERPEGSVSTLKIQRTQQEDSAVYLCASSLGGSGLGEKLFFGSGTQLSVL.

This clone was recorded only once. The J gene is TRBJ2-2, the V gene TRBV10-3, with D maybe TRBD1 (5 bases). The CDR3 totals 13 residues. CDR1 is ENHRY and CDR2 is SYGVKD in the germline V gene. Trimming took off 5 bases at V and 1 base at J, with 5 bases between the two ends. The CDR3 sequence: CAISTGNTGELFF. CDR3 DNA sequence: TGTGCCATCAGTACAGGGAACACCGGGGAGCTGTTTTTT.

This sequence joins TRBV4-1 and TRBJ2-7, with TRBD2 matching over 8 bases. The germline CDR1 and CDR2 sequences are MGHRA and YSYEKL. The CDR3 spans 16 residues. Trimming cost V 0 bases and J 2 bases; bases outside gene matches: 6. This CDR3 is CASSQEKVRGAYEQYF. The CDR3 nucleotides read TGCGCCAGCAGCCAAGAAAAGGTGCGGGGGGCCTACGAGCAGTACTTC.

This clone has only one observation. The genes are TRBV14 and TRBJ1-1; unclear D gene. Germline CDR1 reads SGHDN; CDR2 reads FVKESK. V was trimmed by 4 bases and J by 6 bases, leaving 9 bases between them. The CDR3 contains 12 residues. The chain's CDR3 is CASSPRKAEAFF. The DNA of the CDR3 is TGTGCCAGCAGCCCGAGGAAGGCTGAAGCTTTCTTT.

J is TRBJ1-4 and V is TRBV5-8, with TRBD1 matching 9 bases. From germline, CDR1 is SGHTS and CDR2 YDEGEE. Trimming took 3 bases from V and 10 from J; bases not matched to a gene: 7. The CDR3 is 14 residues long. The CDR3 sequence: CASSYGDRDVKLFF. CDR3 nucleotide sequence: TGTGCCAGCAGCTATGGGGACAGGGATGTAAAACTGTTTTTT. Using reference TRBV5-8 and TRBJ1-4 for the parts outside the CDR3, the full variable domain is EAGVTQSPTHLIKTRGQQATLRCSPISGHTSVYWYQQALGLGLQFLLWYDEGEERNRGNFPPRFSGRQFPNYSSELNVNALELEDSALYLCASSYGDRDVKLFFGSGTQLSVL.

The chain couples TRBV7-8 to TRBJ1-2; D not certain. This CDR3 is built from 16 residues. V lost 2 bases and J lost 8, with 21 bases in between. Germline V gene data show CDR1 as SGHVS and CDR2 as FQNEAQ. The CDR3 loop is CASSLTPNGGSSGYTF. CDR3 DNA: TGTGCCAGCAGCTTAACCCCCAACGGTGGGAGCTCAGGCTACACCTTC.